The 30 T cell receptor beta chains given below trace back to one sample, sequenced in a study of OX40 agonist ivuxolimab in advanced cancers. This table comes from immunoSEQ multiplex PCR, and its TCRdb copy is limited to in-frame clones, with some not included. This table holds 100,000 to 110,000 clones, approximately 89% found once. This specimen was CD4+ or CD8+ T cells sorted from blood, taken in a trial of the OX40 agonist ivuxolimab. The receptors originated from an adult with an advanced solid tumor such as melanoma, head and neck, liver or kidney cancer.

This rearrangement joins TRBV4-1 to TRBJ1-3; D is possibly TRBD1 (6 bases). V was pared by 2 bases and J by 0 bases, with 11 bases between. The CDR3 length is 16 residues. Per the germline V gene, CDR1 is MGHRA and CDR2 is YSYEKL. The CDR3 region has the DNA TGCGCCAGCAGCCAACAGCAGGGGTTCTCTGGAAACACCATATATTTT. Translated, it gives CASSQQQGFSGNTIYF.

The rearrangement uses TRBV21-1 and TRBJ1-4; the table's TRBD1 call for D was not verified on the DNA. TRBV21-1 is deemed a pseudogene. The CDR3 is made up of 15 amino acids. CDR3 in amino acids: CASSGPNRANEKLFF. The CDR3 nucleotides are TGTGCCAGCAGCGGCCCGAACAGGGCTAATGAAAAACTGTTTTTT.

The genes are TRBV6-5 and TRBJ2-5; D call uncertain. V lost 5 bases, J lost 7 bases, and 11 bases lay in between. This CDR3 contains 12 residues. CDR1 and CDR2 (germline): MNHEY, SVGAGI. This chain's CDR3 is CASSEAGGTQYF. DNA for the CDR3: TGTGCCAGCAGTGAAGCTGGTGGGACCCAGTACTTC.

CDR3 DNA sequence: TGTGCCAGCAGCTTAACCACCCTAAAGCGGGACAGGGCCTATGGCTACACCTTC. Its translation is CASSLTTLKRDRAYGYTF. The chain combines TRBV7-3 with TRBJ1-2; the match to TRBD1 covers 9 bases. The CDR3 runs 18 residues. With 0 bases clipped from V and 4 bases from J, the junction kept 12 bases outside the gene matches. From germline, CDR1 is SGHTA and CDR2 FQGTGA.

This rearrangement joins TRBV14 to TRBJ2-3; 7 nucleotides line up with TRBD2. This CDR3 comprises 14 residues. The germline V gene has CDR1 SGHDN and CDR2 FVKESK. Trimming cost V 4 bases and J 2 bases; bases outside gene matches: 3. The CDR3 DNA reads as TGTGCCAGCAGCCGCCTAGCGGACACAGATACGCAGTATTTT. Translating gives CASSRLADTDTQYF. Drawing the rest from reference TRBV14 and TRBJ2-3, the complete variable domain is EAGVTQFPSHSVIEKGQTVTLRCDPISGHDNLYWYRRVMGKEIKFLLHFVKESKQDESGMPNNRFLAERTGGTYSTLKVQPAELEDSGVYFCASSRLADTDTQYFGPGTRLTVL.

V usage is TRBV5-6 and J usage is TRBJ1-2, with D perhaps matching TRBD1 (5 bases). V was cut by 2 bases and J by 3 bases, with 5 bases left in between. The CDR3 contains 12 residues. Per the germline V gene, CDR1 is SGHDT and CDR2 is YYEEEE. CDR3 sequence reads: CASSLGDYGYTF. The CDR3 DNA sequence: TGTGCCAGCAGCTTAGGGGACTATGGCTACACCTTC. The entire variable domain, with the rest obtained from reference TRBV5-6 and TRBJ1-2, is as follows: DAGVTQSPTHLIKTRGQQVTLRCSPKSGHDTVSWYQQALGQGPQFIFQYYEEEERQRGNFPDRFSGHQFPNYSSELNVNALLLGDSALYLCASSLGDYGYTFGSGTRLTVV.

V gene TRBV5-1 combines with J gene TRBJ2-5; either TRBD1 or TRBD2 may fit D (5 bases each). The CDR3 length is 15 residues. Germline assignment: CDR1 SGHRS and CDR2 YFSETQ. V lost 2 bases to trimming and J lost 2 bases, with 13 bases between them. In nucleotides, the CDR3 is TGCGCCAGCAGCTTCTGGGGGAAAATACAAGAGACCCAGTACTTC. As protein: CASSFWGKIQETQYF.

J is TRBJ2-1 and V is TRBV7-8; D remains unclear. Germline values: CDR1 SGHVS, CDR2 FQNEAQ. The CDR3 contains 13 residues. V gave up 4 bases and J gave up 3 bases, with 7 bases separating them. CDR3 region: CASSSRLYNEQFF. DNA of the CDR3: TGTGCCAGCAGCTCCAGACTCTACAATGAGCAGTTCTTC. Full variable domain (outside the CDR3, taken from reference TRBV7-8 and TRBJ2-1): GAGVSQSPRYKVAKRGQDVALRCDPISGHVSLFWYQQALGQGPEFLTYFQNEAQLDKSGLPSDRFFAERPEGSVSTLKIQRTQQEDSAVYLCASSSRLYNEQFFGPGTRLTVL.

The chain joins TRBV20-1 to TRBJ2-7, with 7 bases identical to TRBD1. There are 10 residues in the CDR3. Trimming cost V 6 bases and J 12 bases; bases outside gene matches: 8. The germline gives CDR1 DFQATT, CDR2 SNEGSKA (reference sequence). CDR3 sequence reads: CSAQSTGRYF. Here the CDR3 DNA reads TGCAGTGCCCAGTCGACAGGGCGGTACTTC.

The chain joins TRBV5-4 to TRBJ2-3, with D unresolved. V was trimmed by 2 bases and J by 2 bases, leaving 0 bases between them. The length of the CDR3 is 11 residues. The germline V gene encodes CDR1 SGHNT and CDR2 YYREEE (reference sequence). CDR3 coding DNA: TGTGCCAGCAGCTTCACAGATACGCAGTATTTT. It yields the protein CASSFTDTQYF.

The rearrangement uses TRBV5-1 and TRBJ2-7; TRBD2 aligns across 14 bases. Germline V gene data show CDR1 as SGHRS and CDR2 as YFSETQ. The CDR3 spans 19 residues. Trimming at V came to 1 base and at J to 1 base, leaving 10 bases not matched to a gene. DNA of the CDR3: TGCGCCAGCAGCTTGTCTGTCGGACTAGCGGGAGGTCGGTCCTACGAGCAGTACTTC. Translation: CASSLSVGLAGGRSYEQYF. The full variable domain, completed using reference TRBV5-1 and TRBJ2-7, is KAGVTQTPRYLIKTRGQQVTLSCSPISGHRSVSWYQQTPGQGLQFLFEYFSETQRNKGNFPGRFSGRQFSNSRSEMNVSTLELGDSALYLCASSLSVGLAGGRSYEQYFGPGTRLTVT.

The rearrangement joins TRBV19 to TRBJ2-2; D is perhaps TRBD1 (5 bases). The V gene lost 2 bases and the J gene lost 7 bases, with 14 bases spanning the gap. The CDR3 is 15 residues long. In germline, CDR1 is LNHDA, CDR2 SQIVND (reference sequence). CDR3 sequence: CASSISSQGSGELFF. The CDR3 nucleotides read TGTGCCAGTAGTATATCTAGTCAGGGTAGCGGGGAGCTGTTTTTT.

V gene TRBV10-2 combines with J gene TRBJ2-3, with 9 bases identical to TRBD1. Germline CDR1 is WSHSY and CDR2 is SAAADI. The CDR3 loop spans 15 amino acids. V shed 6 bases and J 5 bases; nucleotides not matched to a gene: 9. CDR3: CASRPGQGRVDTQYF. The CDR3 coding sequence is TGCGCCAGCAGGCCGGGACAGGGAAGGGTAGATACGCAGTATTTT.

This sequence joins TRBV5-6 and TRBJ1-1; TRBD1 agrees at 8 bases. CDR1 SGHDT and CDR2 YYEEEE come from the germline V gene. The CDR3 consists of 14 residues. J gave up 6 bases and V 2 bases, and 6 bases lay outside the gene matches. CDR3 loop: CASSFGQGPAEAFF. As DNA, the CDR3 is TGTGCCAGCAGCTTCGGACAGGGTCCGGCTGAAGCTTTCTTT.

V gene TRBV6-6 combines with J gene TRBJ1-5; weak D call: TRBD1 (5 bases). V lost 10 bases, J lost 5 bases, and 18 bases lay in between. CDR3 length equals 14 residues. The germline V gene encodes CDR1 MNHNY and CDR2 SVGAGI (reference sequence). The CDR3 DNA sequence: TGTGCCATAGCCAGGGAGAGGAGCCATCAGCCCCAGCATTTT. It yields the protein CAIARERSHQPQHF.

The count of this clone is one. The rearrangement joins TRBV6-1 to TRBJ1-2; possible D gene TRBD1, 6 bases. Germline CDR1 is MNHNS and CDR2 is SASEGT. V gave up 7 bases and J gave up 2 bases, with 17 bases separating them. This CDR3 is built from 15 residues. CDR3: CASTEGGGINYGYTF. CDR3 DNA sequence: TGTGCCAGCACCGAAGGGGGGGGGATCAACTATGGCTACACCTTC.

The chain couples TRBV5-6 to TRBJ2-7, with TRBD1 matching 8 bases. The CDR3 contains 14 residues. V was clipped by 3 bases and J by 2 bases; unmatched bases: 4. Germline V gene sequence: CDR1 SGHDT, CDR2 YYEEEE. This chain's CDR3 is CASSWGQVTYEQYF. The CDR3 coding sequence is TGTGCCAGCAGCTGGGGACAGGTGACCTACGAGCAGTACTTC.

This chain uses TRBV19 with TRBJ2-2, with D possibly matching TRBD1 (5 bases). Trimming cost V 4 bases and J 5 bases, with 14 bases left between them. Germline assignment: CDR1 LNHDA and CDR2 SQIVND (reference sequence). This CDR3 spans 15 amino acids. CDR3 protein: CASSKGRTLTGELFF. The CDR3 DNA follows: TGTGCCAGTAGTAAGGGGCGGACCCTGACCGGGGAGCTGTTTTTT.

V gene TRBV10-3 combines with J gene TRBJ2-1; 9 positions match TRBD2. CDR1 ENHRY and CDR2 SYGVKD come from the germline V gene. V lost 2 bases, J lost 8 bases, and 10 bases stayed unmatched. The CDR3 is 16 amino acids. In nucleotides, the CDR3 is TGTGCCATCAGTGAGAGCTTTCGCGGGGGGGCTTATGAGCAGTTCTTC. It specifies CAISESFRGGAYEQFF.

V usage is TRBV11-2 and J usage is TRBJ2-2; D not resolved. The germline V gene has CDR1 SGHAT and CDR2 FQNNGV. Trimming cost V 0 bases and J 3 bases, with 8 bases left between them. This CDR3 region has 15 residues. The CDR3 nucleotides are TGTGCCAGCAGCTTAGATCAGGCGGACACCGGGGAGCTGTTTTTT. Its translation is CASSLDQADTGELFF.

This chain uses TRBV27 with TRBJ2-1, with 11 bases aligning to TRBD2. V gave up 5 bases and J gave up 0 bases; unmatched junction bases: 6. The CDR3 is 17 residues long. The germline CDR1 and CDR2 sequences are MNHEY and SMNVEV (reference sequence). DNA of the CDR3: TGTGCCAGCAGTCCCGGACTAGCGGGCCCCTCCTACAATGAGCAGTTCTTC. It codes for CASSPGLAGPSYNEQFF.

This clone came up once. The chain links TRBV29-1 to TRBJ2-7; 14 positions agree with TRBD2. Trimming removed 7 bases from V and 6 bases from J; junction bases left unmatched: 5. Germline V gene data show CDR1 as SQVTM and CDR2 as ANQGSEA. The CDR3 runs to 13 residues. The CDR3 loop is CSGGLAGGSEQYF. Here the CDR3 DNA reads TGCAGCGGTGGACTAGCGGGAGGTAGCGAGCAGTACTTC.

The chain links TRBV19 to TRBJ1-5; D is undetermined. V was trimmed by 3 bases and J by 3 bases, leaving 9 bases between them. There are 14 residues in the CDR3. CDR1 is LNHDA, CDR2 SQIVND, per germline (reference sequence). In DNA form, the CDR3 reads TGTGCCAGTAGTATCCGTTTGCCCAATCAGCCCCAGCATTTT. Protein sequence: CASSIRLPNQPQHF.

This clone is a singleton in its sample. The V call is TRBV6-1, the J call TRBJ2-7, with TRBD2 matching 7 bases. This CDR3 is built from 14 residues. The germline gives CDR1 MNHNS, CDR2 SASEGT. The V gene end was trimmed by 6 bases and the J gene end by 1 base; junction bases not matched to a gene: 6. The CDR3 bases are TGTGCCAGCAGCCTAGGGACTATATCCTACGAGCAGTACTTC. Protein sequence: CASSLGTISYEQYF.

This clone was seen once. The gene calls are TRBV28 and TRBJ2-7, with 7 bases that match TRBD2. The CDR3 is made up of 17 amino acids. The ends lost 4 bases at V and 8 bases at J; junction bases unmatched: 20. CDR1 MDHEN and CDR2 SYDVKM come from the germline V gene. CDR3 nucleotides: TGTGCCAGCAGTTCCCTCCTGCCCGGGACTAAGACGGGGAAGCAGTACTTC. Protein sequence: CASSSLLPGTKTGKQYF.

The V call is TRBV2, the J call TRBJ2-7; D is uncertain. Germline loops: CDR1 SNHLY, CDR2 FYNNEI. The CDR3 contains 11 residues. Between the trimmed V and J ends, which lost 5 bases and 9 bases, there was a span of 11 bases. The CDR3 nucleotides are TGTGCCAGCAGTCAAGAGCAGATGCAGTACTTC. Encoded protein: CASSQEQMQYF.

The gene calls are TRBV10-1 and TRBJ1-5; no reliable D call. V lost 0 bases and J 5 bases, leaving 14 bases between the germline ends. The CDR3 consists of 16 residues. Looked up from germline, CDR1 is WNHNN and CDR2 is SYGVQD (reference sequence). CDR3 coding DNA: TGCGCCAGCAGTGAGTCACCTCCAATGCATGATCAGCCCCAGCATTTT. Translating it yields CASSESPPMHDQPQHF.

V and J are TRBV28 and TRBJ2-5, with TRBD2 identical over 8 bases. Germline CDR1 MDHEN, CDR2 SYDVKM. The CDR3 sequence is 12 residues long. Losses at the gene ends were 9 bases for V and 3 bases for J; bases not matched to a gene: 3. DNA of the CDR3: TGTGCCAGTTACGGGGGGGAAGAGACCCAGTACTTC. It is translated as CASYGGEETQYF.

The V and J genes are TRBV5-1 and TRBJ1-1; TRBD1 matches at 7 bases. Germline V CDR1 and CDR2: SGHRS, YFSETQ. The length of the CDR3 is 13 residues. J lost 4 bases, V lost 1 base, and 1 base had no gene match. The CDR3 nucleotides read TGCGCCAGCAGCTTGACAGGGGTCACTGAAGCTTTCTTT. Protein sequence: CASSLTGVTEAFF.

This clone was found once. V and J are TRBV2 and TRBJ1-4; 10 bases are shared with TRBD1. The CDR3 length is 14 residues. Germline V gives CDR1 SNHLY, CDR2 FYNNEI. V trimming: 7 bases; J trimming: 8 bases; junction bases outside the gene matches: 7. The CDR3 region has the DNA TGTGCCAGCAACCTAGACAGGGGGCGCGAAAAACTGTTTTTT. Translation: CASNLDRGREKLFF.